Below, one TCR beta chain is given with its context. Per the study methods: Researchers report that nucleated cell counts were estimated from reference gene primer amplification. Profiling relied on immunoSEQ multiplex PCR, and the TCRdb table lists in-frame clones only, not all of them. Clone size and the V and J calls come from that table; the DNA yielded D and trimming. The sample contains 130,000 or so clones, 70% to 80% of which appear only once. The data derive from a study of blood T cell repertoires in COVID-19. Study information: Whether acute or convalescent, the COVID-19 samples came from the United States, Italy and Spain.

The sample was peripheral blood. This sequence originates from a woman between 65 and 79 years old with COVID-19, enrolled during active disease.

CDR3 residues: CASIQDRVVNQPQHF. As DNA, the CDR3 is TGTGCCAGCATCCAGGACAGGGTCGTCAATCAGCCCCAGCATTTT. This chain uses TRBV6-5 with TRBJ1-5, with 8 nucleotides matching TRBD1. The length of the CDR3 is 15 residues. V gave up 7 bases and J gave up 3 bases; unmatched junction bases: 8. Germline CDR1 is MNHEY and CDR2 is SVGAGI.